Given below is one TCR beta chain in context. Its antigen is still unknown. This sample is drawn from a study of post-analysis software for immune sequencing data. General study points: Pronounced co-clustering by F measure was evident among identically batched samples. The study found TRBV5-6, TRBV5-1 and TRBV20-1 among five or six TRBV segments more frequent in patients than controls. Controls had significantly higher normalized Chao1 diversity than multiple sclerosis patients.

The V end was cut by 4 bases, the J end by 5 bases, with 13 bases between. Germline V lookup: CDR1 ENHRY, CDR2 SYGVKD. This CDR3 is 14 amino acids long. Built from TCR beta cDNA, the libraries had unique molecular identifiers in them. TCRdb re-derived calls from the PCR reads in MiXCR, one entry per CDR3 protein. The table has approximately 660,000 distinct CDR3 sequences, roughly three fifths seen once. The TCR was taken from a girl aged 2 to 10 with multiple sclerosis. This rearrangement joins TRBV10-3 to TRBJ2-3; tentatively, D is TRBD1 (6 bases). The sequencing sample was made of blood. For the CDR3, the DNA is TGTGCCATCAGTGCTTCACAGGGAGAAGATACGCAGTATTTT. Translated: CAISASQGEDTQYF.